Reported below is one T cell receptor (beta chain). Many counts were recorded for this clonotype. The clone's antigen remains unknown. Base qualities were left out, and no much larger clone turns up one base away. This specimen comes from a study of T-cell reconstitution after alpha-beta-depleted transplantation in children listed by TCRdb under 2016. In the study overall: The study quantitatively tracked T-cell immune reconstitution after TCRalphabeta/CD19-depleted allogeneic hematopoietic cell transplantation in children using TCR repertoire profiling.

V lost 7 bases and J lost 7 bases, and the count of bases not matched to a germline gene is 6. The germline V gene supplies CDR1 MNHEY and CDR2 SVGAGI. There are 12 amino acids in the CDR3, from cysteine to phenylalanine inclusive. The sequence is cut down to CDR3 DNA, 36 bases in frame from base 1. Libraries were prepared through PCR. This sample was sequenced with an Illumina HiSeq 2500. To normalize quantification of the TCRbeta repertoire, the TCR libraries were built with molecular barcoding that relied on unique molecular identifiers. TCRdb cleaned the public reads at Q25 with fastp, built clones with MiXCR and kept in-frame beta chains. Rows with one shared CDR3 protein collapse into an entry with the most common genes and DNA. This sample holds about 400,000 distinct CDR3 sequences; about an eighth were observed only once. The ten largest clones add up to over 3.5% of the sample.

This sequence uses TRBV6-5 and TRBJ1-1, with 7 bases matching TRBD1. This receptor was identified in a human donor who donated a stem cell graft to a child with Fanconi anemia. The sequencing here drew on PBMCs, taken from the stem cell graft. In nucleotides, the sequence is TGTGCCAGCACCGGAGGGGGCTATGAAGCTTTCTTT. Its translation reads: CASTGGGYEAFF.